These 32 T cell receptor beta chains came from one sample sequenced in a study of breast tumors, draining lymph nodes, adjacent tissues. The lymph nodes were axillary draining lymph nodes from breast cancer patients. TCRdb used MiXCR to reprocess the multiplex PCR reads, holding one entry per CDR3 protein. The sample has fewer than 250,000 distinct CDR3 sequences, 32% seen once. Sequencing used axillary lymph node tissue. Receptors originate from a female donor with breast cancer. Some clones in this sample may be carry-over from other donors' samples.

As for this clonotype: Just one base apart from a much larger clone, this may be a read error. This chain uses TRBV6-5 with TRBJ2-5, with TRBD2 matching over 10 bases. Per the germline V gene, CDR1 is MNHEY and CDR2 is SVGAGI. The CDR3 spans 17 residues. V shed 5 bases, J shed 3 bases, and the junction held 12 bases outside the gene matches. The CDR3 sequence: CASSASFGLAEKETQYF. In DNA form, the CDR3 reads TGTGCCAGCAGTGCCTCCTTCGGACTAGCGGAGAAAGAGACCCAGTACTTC.

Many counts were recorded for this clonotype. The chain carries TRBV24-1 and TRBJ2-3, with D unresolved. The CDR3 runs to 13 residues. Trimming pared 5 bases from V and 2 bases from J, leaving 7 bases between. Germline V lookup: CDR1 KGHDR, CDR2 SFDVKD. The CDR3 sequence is CATSVRDTDTQYF. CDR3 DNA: TGTGCCACCAGTGTCAGAGACACAGATACGCAGTATTTT.

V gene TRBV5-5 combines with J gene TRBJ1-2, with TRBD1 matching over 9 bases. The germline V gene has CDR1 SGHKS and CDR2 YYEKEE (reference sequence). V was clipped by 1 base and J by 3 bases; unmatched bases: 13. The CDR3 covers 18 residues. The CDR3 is CASSLMDRGHGTHYGYTF. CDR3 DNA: TGTGCCAGCAGCTTGATGGACAGGGGCCACGGGACGCACTATGGCTACACCTTC.

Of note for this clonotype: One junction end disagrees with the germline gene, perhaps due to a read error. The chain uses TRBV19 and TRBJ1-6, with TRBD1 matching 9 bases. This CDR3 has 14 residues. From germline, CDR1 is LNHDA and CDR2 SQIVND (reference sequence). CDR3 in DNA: TGTGCCAGTAGCCGGGACAGGGAGGTTTCGCCCCCCCACTTT. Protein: CASSRDREVSPPHF.

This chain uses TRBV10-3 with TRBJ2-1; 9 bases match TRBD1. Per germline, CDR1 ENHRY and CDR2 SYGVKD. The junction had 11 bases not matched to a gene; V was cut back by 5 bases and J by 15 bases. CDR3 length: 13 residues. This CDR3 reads CAISWTGEDEWFF. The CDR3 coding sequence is TGTGCCATCAGTTGGACAGGGGAGGATGAGTGGTTCTTC.

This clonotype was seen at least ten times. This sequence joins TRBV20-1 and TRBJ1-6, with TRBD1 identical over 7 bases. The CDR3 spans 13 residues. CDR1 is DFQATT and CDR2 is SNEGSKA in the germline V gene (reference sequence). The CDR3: CSTPQTGYSPLHF. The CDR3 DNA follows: TGCAGCACCCCCCAGACAGGGTATTCACCCCTCCACTTT.

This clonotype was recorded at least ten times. The CDR3 DNA reads as TGCGCCAGCAGCTTAAATCTAGCGGGAGGCACCGAGCAGTACTTC. Encoded protein: CASSLNLAGGTEQYF. The V gene is TRBV5-1, the J gene TRBJ2-7, with 11 bases lining up with TRBD2. Germline CDR1 SGHRS, CDR2 YFSETQ. This CDR3 contains 15 residues. V dropped 2 bases and J dropped 6; count of bases not matched to a gene: 7.

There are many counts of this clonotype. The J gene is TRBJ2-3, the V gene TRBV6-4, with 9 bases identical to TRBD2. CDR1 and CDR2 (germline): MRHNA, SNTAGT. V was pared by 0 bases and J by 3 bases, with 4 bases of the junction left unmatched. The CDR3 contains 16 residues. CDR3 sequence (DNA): TGTGCCAGCAGTGACTCTGGCGGGAGGGCGACAGATACGCAGTATTTT. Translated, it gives CASSDSGGRATDTQYF.

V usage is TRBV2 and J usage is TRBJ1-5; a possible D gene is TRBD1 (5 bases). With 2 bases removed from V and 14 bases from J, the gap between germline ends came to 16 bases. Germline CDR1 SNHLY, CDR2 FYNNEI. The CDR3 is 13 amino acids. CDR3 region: CASSETGLSYEHF. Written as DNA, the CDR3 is TGTGCCAGCAGTGAAACGGGACTTAGCTACGAGCATTTT. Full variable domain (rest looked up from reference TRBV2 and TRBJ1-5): EPEVTQTPSHQVTQMGQEVILRCVPISNHLYFYWYRQILGQKVEFLVSFYNNEISEKSEIFDDQFSVERPDGSNFTLKIRSTKLEDSAMYFCASSETGLSYEHFGDGTRLSIL.

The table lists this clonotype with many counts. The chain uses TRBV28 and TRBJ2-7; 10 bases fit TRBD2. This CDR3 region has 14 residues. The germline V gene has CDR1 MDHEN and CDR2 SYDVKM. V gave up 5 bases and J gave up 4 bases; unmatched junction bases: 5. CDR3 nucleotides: TGTGCCAGCAGTCACGGACTAGCGGCATACGAGCAGTACTTC. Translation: CASSHGLAAYEQYF.

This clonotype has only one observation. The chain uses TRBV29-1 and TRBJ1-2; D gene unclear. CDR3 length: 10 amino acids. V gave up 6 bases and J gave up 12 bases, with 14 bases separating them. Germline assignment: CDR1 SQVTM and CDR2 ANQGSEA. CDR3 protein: CSVPSSGNTF. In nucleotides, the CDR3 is TGCAGCGTGCCGTCCTCTGGAAACACCTTC.

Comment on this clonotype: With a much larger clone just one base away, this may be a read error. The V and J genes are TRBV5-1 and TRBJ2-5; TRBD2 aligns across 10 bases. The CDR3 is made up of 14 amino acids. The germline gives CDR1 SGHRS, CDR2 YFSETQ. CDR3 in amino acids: CASRAGTSEDTQYF. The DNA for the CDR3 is TGCGCCAGCAGAGCCGGGACTAGCGAAGACACCCAGTACTTC.

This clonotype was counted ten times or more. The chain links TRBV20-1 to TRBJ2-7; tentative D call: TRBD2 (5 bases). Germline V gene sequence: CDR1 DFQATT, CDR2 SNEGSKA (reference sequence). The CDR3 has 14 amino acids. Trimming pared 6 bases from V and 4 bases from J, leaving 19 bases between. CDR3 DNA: TGCAGTGCGGAGGCCGAGCAGTTCTCATACGAGCAGTACTTC. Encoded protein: CSAEAEQFSYEQYF.

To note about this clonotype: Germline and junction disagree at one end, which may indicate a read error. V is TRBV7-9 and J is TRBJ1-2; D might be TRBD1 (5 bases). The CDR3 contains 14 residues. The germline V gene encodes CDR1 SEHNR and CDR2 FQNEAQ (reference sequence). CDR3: CASSYGGRRDGCTF. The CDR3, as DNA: TGTGCCAGCAGCTATGGAGGGAGGAGGGACGGCTGCACCTTC.

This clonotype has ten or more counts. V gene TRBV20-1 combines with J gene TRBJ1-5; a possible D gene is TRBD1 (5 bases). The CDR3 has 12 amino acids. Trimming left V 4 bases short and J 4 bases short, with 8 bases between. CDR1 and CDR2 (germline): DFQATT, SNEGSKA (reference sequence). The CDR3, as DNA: TGCAGTGCTACACAGGAAAATCAGCCCCAGCATTTT. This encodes CSATQENQPQHF.

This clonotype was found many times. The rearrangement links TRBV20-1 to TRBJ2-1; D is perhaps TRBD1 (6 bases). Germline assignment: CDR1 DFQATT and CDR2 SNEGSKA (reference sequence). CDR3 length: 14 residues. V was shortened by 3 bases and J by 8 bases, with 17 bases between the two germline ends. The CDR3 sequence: CSARGAGLGDEQFF. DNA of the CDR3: TGCAGTGCTAGGGGGGCAGGGTTGGGCGATGAGCAGTTCTTC.

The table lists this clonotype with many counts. CDR3 bases: TGCAGTGCTAGAATATTCGACCCCCGGTACCAAGAGACCCAGTACTTC. Amino acid sequence: CSARIFDPRYQETQYF. The V call is TRBV20-1, the J call TRBJ2-5; unclear D gene. V lost 2 bases to trimming and J lost 0 bases, with 16 bases between them. CDR3 length: 16 amino acids. CDR1 DFQATT and CDR2 SNEGSKA come from the germline V gene (reference sequence).

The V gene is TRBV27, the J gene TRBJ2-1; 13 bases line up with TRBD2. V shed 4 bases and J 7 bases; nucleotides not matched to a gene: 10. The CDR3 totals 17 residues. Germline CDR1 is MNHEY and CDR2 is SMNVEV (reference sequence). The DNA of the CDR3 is TGTGCCAGCAGTTCACACGAAGGACTAGCGGGAGTGAATGAGCAGTTCTTC. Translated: CASSSHEGLAGVNEQFF.

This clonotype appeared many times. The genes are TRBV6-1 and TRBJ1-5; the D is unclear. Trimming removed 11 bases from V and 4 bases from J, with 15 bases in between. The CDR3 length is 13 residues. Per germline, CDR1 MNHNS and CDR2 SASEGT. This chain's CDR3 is CAWSSAVNQPQHF. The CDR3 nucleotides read TGTGCCTGGTCGTCAGCGGTGAATCAGCCCCAGCATTTT.

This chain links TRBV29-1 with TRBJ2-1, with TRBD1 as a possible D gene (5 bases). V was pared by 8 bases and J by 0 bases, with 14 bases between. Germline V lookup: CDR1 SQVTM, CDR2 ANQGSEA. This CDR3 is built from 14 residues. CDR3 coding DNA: TGCAGCTTTTGGGGCAGGGCCTCCTACAATGAGCAGTTCTTC. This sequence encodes CSFWGRASYNEQFF.

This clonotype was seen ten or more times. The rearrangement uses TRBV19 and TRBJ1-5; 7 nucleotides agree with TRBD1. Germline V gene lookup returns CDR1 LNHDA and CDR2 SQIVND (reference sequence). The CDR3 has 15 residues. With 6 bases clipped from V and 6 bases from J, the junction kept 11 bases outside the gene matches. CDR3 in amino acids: CASRPGRQGVQPQHF. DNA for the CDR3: TGTGCCAGTAGACCAGGAAGACAGGGTGTTCAGCCCCAGCATTTT.

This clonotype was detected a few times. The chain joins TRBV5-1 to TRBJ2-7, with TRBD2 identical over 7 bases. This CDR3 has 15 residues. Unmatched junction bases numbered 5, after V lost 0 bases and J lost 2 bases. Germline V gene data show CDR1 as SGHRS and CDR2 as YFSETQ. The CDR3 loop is CASSLVAGVPYEQYF. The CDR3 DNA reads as TGCGCCAGCAGCTTGGTGGCGGGAGTCCCCTACGAGCAGTACTTC.

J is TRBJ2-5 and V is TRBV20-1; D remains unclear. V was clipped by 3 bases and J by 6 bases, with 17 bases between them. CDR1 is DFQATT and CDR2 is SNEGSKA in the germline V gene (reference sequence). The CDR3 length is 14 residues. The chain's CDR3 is CSARLADVLKTQYF. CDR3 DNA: TGCAGTGCTAGGTTGGCAGACGTATTGAAGACCCAGTACTTC.

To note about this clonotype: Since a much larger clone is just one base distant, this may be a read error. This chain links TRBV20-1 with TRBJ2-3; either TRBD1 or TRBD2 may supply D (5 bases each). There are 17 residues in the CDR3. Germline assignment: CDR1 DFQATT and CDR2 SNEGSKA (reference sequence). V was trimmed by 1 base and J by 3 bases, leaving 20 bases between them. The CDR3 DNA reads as TGCAGTGCTAGAGCTTCCCGGGGCCAGCCAATTACAGATACGCAGTATTTT. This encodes CSARASRGQPITDTQYF.

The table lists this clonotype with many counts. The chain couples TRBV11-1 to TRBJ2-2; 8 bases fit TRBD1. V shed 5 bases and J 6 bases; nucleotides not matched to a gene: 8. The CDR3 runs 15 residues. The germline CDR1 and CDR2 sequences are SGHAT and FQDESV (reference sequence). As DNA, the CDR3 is TGTGCCAGCAGCCGACAGGGGCGTCAAGCCGGGGAGCTGTTTTTT. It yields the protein CASSRQGRQAGELFF. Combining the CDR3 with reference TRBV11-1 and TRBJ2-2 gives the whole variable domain EAEVAQSPRYKITEKSQAVAFWCDPISGHATLYWYRQILGQGPELLVQFQDESVVDDSQLPKDRFSAERLKGVDSTLKIQPAELGDSAMYLCASSRQGRQAGELFFGEGSRLTVL.

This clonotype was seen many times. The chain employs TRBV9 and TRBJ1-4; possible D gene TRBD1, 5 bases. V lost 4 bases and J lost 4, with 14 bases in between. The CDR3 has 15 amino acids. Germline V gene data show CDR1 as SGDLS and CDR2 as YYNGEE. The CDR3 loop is CASSPLGDLNEKLFF. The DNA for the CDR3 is TGTGCCAGCAGCCCTCTGGGGGATCTTAATGAAAAACTGTTTTTT.

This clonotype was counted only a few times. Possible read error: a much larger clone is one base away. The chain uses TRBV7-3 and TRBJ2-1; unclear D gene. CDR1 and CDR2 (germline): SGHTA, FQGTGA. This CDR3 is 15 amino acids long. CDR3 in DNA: TGTGCCAGCAGGTCTAGGAAGAGCTCCTACAATGAGCAGCTCTTC. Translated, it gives CASRSRKSSYNEQLF.

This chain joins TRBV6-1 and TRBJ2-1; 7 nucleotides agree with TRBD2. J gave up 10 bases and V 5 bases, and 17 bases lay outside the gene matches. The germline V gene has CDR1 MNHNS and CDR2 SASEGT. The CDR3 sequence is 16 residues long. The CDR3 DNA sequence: TGTGCCAGCAGTCCCCGAACTAGCGCCCCGCCCGCCGAGCAGTTCTTC. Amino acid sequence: CASSPRTSAPPAEQFF.

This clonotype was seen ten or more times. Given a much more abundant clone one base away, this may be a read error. CDR3 amino acids: CASSFRGAYGYTF. The CDR3 bases are TGTGCCAGCAGTTTCCGGGGCGCCTATGGCTACACCTTC. V usage is TRBV12-3 or TRBV12-4 and J usage is TRBJ1-2, with D possibly matching TRBD1 (5 bases). V lost 3 bases and J lost 4, with 9 bases in between. This CDR3 comprises 13 residues.

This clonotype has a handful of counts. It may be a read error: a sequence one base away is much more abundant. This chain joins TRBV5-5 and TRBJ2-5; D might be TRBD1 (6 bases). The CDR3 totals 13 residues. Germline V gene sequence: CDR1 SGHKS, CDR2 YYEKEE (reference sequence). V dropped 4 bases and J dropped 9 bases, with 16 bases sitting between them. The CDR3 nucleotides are TGTGCCAGCAGCCACAACAGGGCGCGGTCCCAGTACTTC. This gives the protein CASSHNRARSQYF. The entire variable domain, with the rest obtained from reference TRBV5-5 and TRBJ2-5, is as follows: DAGVTQSPTHLIKTRGQQVTLRCSPISGHKSVSWYQQVLGQGPQFIFQYYEKEERGRGNFPDRFSARQFPNYSSELNVNALLLGDSALYLCASSHNRARSQYFGPGTRLLVL.

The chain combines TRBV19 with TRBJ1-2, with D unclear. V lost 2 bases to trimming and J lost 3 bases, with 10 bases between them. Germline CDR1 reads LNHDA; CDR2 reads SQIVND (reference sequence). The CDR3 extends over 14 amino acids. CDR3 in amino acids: CASSITPWDYGYTF. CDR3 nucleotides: TGTGCCAGTAGTATAACCCCCTGGGACTATGGCTACACCTTC.

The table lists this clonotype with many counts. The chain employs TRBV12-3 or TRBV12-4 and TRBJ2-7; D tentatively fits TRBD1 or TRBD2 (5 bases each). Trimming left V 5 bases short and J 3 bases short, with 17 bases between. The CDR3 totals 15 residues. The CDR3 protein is CASSGLGVALYEQYF. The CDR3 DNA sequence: TGTGCCAGCAGTGGCCTGGGGGTAGCCCTCTACGAGCAGTACTTC.